The present entry profiles one T cell receptor (beta chain) with its context. This clone was seen just once. No antigen is known for it. Per-nucleotide qualities are absent, and no much larger clonotype sits a single base away. Libraries were built with the immunoSEQ multiplex PCR assay. TCRdb carries this immuneACCESS record with in-frame sequences only. Its versions omit some clonotypes, under half of them owing to an unresolved V gene in the studies checked, with the rest unexplained. In all, the sample holds around 97,000 clones, and 90% of those were seen once. The ten largest clones take up around 0.8% of the sample. The sample originates from a study of T cell changes during pregnancy in multiple sclerosis (dated by TCRdb to between 2018 and 2021). Broadly, across the study: Changes in the T cell repertoire over the course of pregnancy were examined in this study in women with multiple sclerosis.

CDR1 and CDR2 are read off the germline V gene as SQVTM and ANQGSEA. Inclusive of the bounding cysteine and phenylalanine, the CDR3 is 15 residues long. Kept here is only the CDR3 DNA, which spans 45 bases and is read in frame from base 1. Cut back by 2 bases and 3 bases, the V and J ends lie 17 bases apart. This sequence was found in a female donor in good health, enrolled as a control in a pregnancy study. The specimen was peripheral blood, collected in the second trimester of pregnancy. The V and J genes are TRBV29-1 and TRBJ2-7; TRBD2 might be the D gene, on 7 matching bases. The CDR3 region: CSVESLRGADYEQYF. In nucleotide form, the sequence is TGCAGCGTTGAATCGTTACGGGGGGCAGACTACGAGCAGTACTTC.